This entry lists 3 T cell receptor beta chains sequenced from one sample in a study of T cell responses to AZD1222 COVID-19 vaccine. The protocol was immunoSEQ multiplex PCR, while the TCRdb copy is restricted to in-frame clones and leaves out a portion. The sample lists 100,000 to 150,000 clones, just over 90% occurring once. This sample comprised peripheral blood, obtained 28 days after the second AZD1222 dose. These receptors came from an adult who received the AZD1222 COVID-19 vaccine.

This clone was seen a handful of times. The chain links TRBV5-1 to TRBJ2-1; 10 bases map to TRBD2. The junction had 7 bases not matched to a gene; V was cut back by 7 bases and J by 0 bases. CDR3 length equals 16 residues. The germline V gene encodes CDR1 SGHRS and CDR2 YFSETQ. CDR3: CASGETSGRSYNEQFF. In DNA form, the CDR3 reads TGCGCCAGCGGGGAGACTAGCGGGCGCTCCTACAATGAGCAGTTCTTC. The full variable domain, with the rest looked up from reference TRBV5-1 and TRBJ2-1, is KAGVTQTPRYLIKTRGQQVTLSCSPISGHRSVSWYQQTPGQGLQFLFEYFSETQRNKGNFPGRFSGRQFSNSRSEMNVSTLELGDSALYLCASGETSGRSYNEQFFGPGTRLTVL.

This clone has only a few counts. An end of the junction differs from the germline gene, which may be a read error. The chain is built from TRBV2 and TRBJ1-3, with D unclear. The CDR3 spans 16 residues. Per the germline V gene, CDR1 is SNHLY and CDR2 is FYNNEI. The CDR3 nucleotides read TGTGCCAGCAGAGAAGGACGGACTAGCTCTGGAAACACCATATATTTT. Protein: CASREGRTSSGNTIYF. Together with reference TRBV2 and TRBJ1-3, the CDR3 gives the full variable domain: EPEVTQTPSHQVTQMGQEVILRCVPISNHLYFYWYRQILGQKVEFLVSFYNNEISEKSEIFDDQFSVERPDGSNFTLKIRSTKLEDSAMYFCASREGRTSSGNTIYFGEGSWLTVV.

The V gene is TRBV9, the J gene TRBJ1-2; maybe TRBD1 (5 bases). The length of the CDR3 is 15 residues. Germline V gene data show CDR1 as SGDLS and CDR2 as YYNGEE. The V gene lost 0 bases and the J gene lost 2 bases, with 11 bases spanning the gap. CDR3 protein: CASSVAPGPNYGYTF. For the CDR3, the DNA is TGTGCCAGCAGCGTAGCCCCAGGGCCCAACTATGGCTACACCTTC.